This T cell receptor (beta chain) was captured in a study of PD-1 blockade in classical Hodgkin lymphoma. Turning to the study itself: On a schedule of every 2 weeks, patients received nivolumab 3 mg/kg intravenously.

CDR1 and CDR2 from the germline V gene are SNHLY and FYNNEI. The CDR3 covers 17 residues. With 5 bases clipped from V and 4 bases from J, the junction kept 14 bases outside the gene matches. A remark on this clone: The antigen is undetermined.

Patients all relapsed after autologous stem cell transplantation, and there was variation in brentuximab vedotin exposure. The protocol was immunoSEQ multiplex PCR, while the TCRdb copy is restricted to in-frame clones and leaves out a portion. The profile shows roughly 70,000 clones, 70% to 75% of them singletons. Findings and caveats of the study: CD4+ but not CD8+ TCR diversity rose significantly by C4D1.

This receptor was identified in a human donor with classical Hodgkin lymphoma. This sequence joins TRBV2 and TRBJ1-2; 9 nucleotides agree with TRBD1. The sequences come from peripheral blood mononuclear cells (PBMCs), collected before the second cycle of nivolumab. The CDR3 DNA is TGTGCCAGCAGTACCGGGACAGGGAGGGCTATGGGCTATGGCTACACCTTC. Translation gives CASSTGTGRAMGYGYTF.